This TCR beta chain was retrieved from a study of T cell repertoires in cytomegalovirus infection. A single record per CDR3 protein comes from TCRdb applying MiXCR to the reads. Among some 220,000 distinct CDR3 sequences listed, 12% were seen once. V shed 4 bases and J shed 5 bases, with 17 bases lying between them. CDR3 length: 15 residues. This clonotype has at least ten counts. Sequenced: PBMCs. This sequence joins TRBV12-3 or TRBV12-4 and TRBJ2-5, with D possibly TRBD2 on 6 matching bases. This clonotype was obtained from a human donor in good health (CMV status not recorded). Some clones in this sample may be carry-over from other donors' samples. The CDR3 region is CASSSPGRGKETQYF. CDR3 coding DNA: TGTGCCAGCAGTTCGCCGGGACGGGGGAAGGAGACCCAGTACTTC.